The sequence of this TCR beta chain was determined in a study of blood T cell repertoires in COVID-19. Study information: Researchers got acute and convalescent COVID-19 samples from the United States, Italy and Spain.

Participants reported their clinical history, and cohort assignment relied on those reports. TCRdb keeps only in-frame clones here, not all; method: immunoSEQ multiplex PCR. The sample consists of around 300,000 clones, roughly 87% of them appearing once. Trimming pared 0 bases from V and 1 base from J, leaving 9 bases between. Germline lookup yields CDR1 MNHEY and CDR2 SMNVEV (reference sequence). This CDR3 is built from 15 residues. Sequencing was done on a sample of PBMCs or T cells enriched from blood (not recorded which). The sequence derives from a woman in her twenties or thirties who had recovered from COVID-19. The chain carries TRBV27 and TRBJ1-2; no clear D gene. The DNA of the CDR3 is TGTGCCAGCAGTTTATCATCAGGACTTAACTATGGCTACACCTTC. Encoded protein: CASSLSSGLNYGYTF.